Sequencing of this T cell receptor (beta chain) was carried out in a study of regulatory and conventional T cells in RAG deficiency. Blood CD4+ CD25-low CD127-high conventional T cells supplied the genomic DNA template. Study-wide points: Shorter CDR3s in all patient subsets; >90% Treg-Tconv overlap in Omenn. Omenn syndrome and CID/AS patients had 80 to 100-fold fewer unique Treg TCR beta sequences, versus roughly 10-fold elsewhere. Omenn CD25-high CD127-low cells may be activated cells, not true Tregs.

Assay: immunoSEQ multiplex PCR; the TCRdb copy retains only in-frame clones and omits some. The data contain 20,000 to 25,000 clones, 85% to 95% of them singletons. Worth noting for this clone: The antigen remains undetermined.

This CDR3 comprises 13 residues. V was pared by 8 bases and J by 2 bases, with 13 bases between. CDR1 is SGHDN and CDR2 is FVKESK in the germline V gene. This same sample was also taken into another study, of regulatory T cells. That source reports: The PCR used 52 TRBV and 13 TRBJ primers. Regulatory T cells showed the strongest V-J pair restriction and V/J gene skewing among patient repertoires.

This chain uses TRBV14 with TRBJ2-7; D not certain. This TCR came from a human donor in good health. The sequencing sample was made of CD4+ T cells sorted from blood. The DNA for the CDR3 is TGTGCCAGCGGGTTGGGCGGCACCTACGAGCAGTACTTC. Protein product: CASGLGGTYEQYF.